Listed here are 10 T cell receptor beta chains from one sample, sequenced in a study of T cells after yellow fever vaccination. Each CDR3 protein is one row after TCRdb ran MiXCR on the 5' RACE reads. Counted here are about 94,000 distinct CDR3 sequences, about 8.4% occurring once; the ten biggest clones make up 16%. The source was CD8+ T cells not binding an NS4B(214-222) dextramer, sorted from PBMCs, collected more than 14 days after the first yellow fever vaccination. The receptors derive from a man aged 18 to 29 who received the YFV17D yellow fever vaccine.

This clonotype was seen a handful of times. The CDR3 DNA follows: TGTGTCGCAGGGGCTGAAGAGGATACGCAGTATTTT. Translating gives CVAGAEEDTQYF. The chain has TRBV6-5 and TRBJ2-3, with D possibly being TRBD1 (6 bases). The CDR3 length is 12 residues. CDR1 and CDR2 (germline): MNHEY, SVGAGI.

This clonotype has a handful of counts. The V and J genes are TRBV6-2 or TRBV6-3 and TRBJ1-1; D not resolved. This CDR3 is 12 amino acids long. CDR1 and CDR2 from the germline V gene are MNHEY and SVGEGT. The ends were cut back, 1 base at V and 2 bases at J, with 2 bases in the middle. CDR3 sequence reads: CASSYFNTEAFF. In DNA, the CDR3 is TGTGCCAGCAGTTACTTCAACACTGAAGCTTTCTTT.

The V and J genes are TRBV9 and TRBJ2-3; a possible D gene is TRBD2 (6 bases). V was pared by 1 base and J by 3 bases, with 9 bases between. The CDR3 runs 14 residues. Germline V lookup: CDR1 SGDLS, CDR2 YYNGEE. The CDR3 sequence is CASSVRGGTDTQYF. In DNA, the CDR3 is TGTGCCAGCAGCGTACGAGGAGGGACAGATACGCAGTATTTT.

The chain couples TRBV21-1 to TRBJ2-7; the D call of TRBD1 is as the table states it, not checked on the DNA. TRBV21-1 is reported as a pseudogene. CDR3 size: 15 residues. As DNA, the CDR3 is TGTGCCAGCAGCAATCCCCGGACAGGGTTTTCGGAGCAGTACTTC. Translating gives CASSNPRTGFSEQYF.

This clonotype came up many times. The chain combines TRBV12-3 or TRBV12-4 with TRBJ1-4; D uncertain. V was shortened by 10 bases and J by 8 bases, with 17 bases between the two germline ends. The CDR3 has 13 amino acids. Here the CDR3 DNA reads TGTGCCACCTCGAAATACGGGCCCGAAAAACTGTTTTTT. Amino acid sequence: CATSKYGPEKLFF.

This clonotype was detected a few times. V is TRBV6-5 and J is TRBJ2-7; D remains unclear. The CDR3 is made up of 14 amino acids. Per the germline V gene, CDR1 is MNHEY and CDR2 is SVGAGI. V was cut by 3 bases and J by 3 bases, with 12 bases left in between. The CDR3 region has the DNA TGTGCCAGCAGTTATAGGTCCCCGAGCTACGAGCAGTACGTC. Translation gives CASSYRSPSYEQYV.

The sample holds a few counts of this clonotype. V usage is TRBV27 and J usage is TRBJ2-5, with D tentatively TRBD1 (5 bases). CDR1 and CDR2 (germline): MNHEY, SMNVEV (reference sequence). Trimming took 7 bases from V and 4 from J, leaving 10 bases between them. The CDR3 sequence is 12 residues long. CDR3 DNA: TGTGCCAGCATGGGGCTGGGAGAGACCCAGTACTTC. Amino acids: CASMGLGETQYF.

This clonotype was recorded many times. The rearrangement uses TRBV4-1 and TRBJ2-2; 9 nucleotides agree with TRBD2. The CDR3 is 17 residues long. CDR1 and CDR2 (germline): MGHRA, YSYEKL. Trimming cost V 0 bases and J 6 bases; bases outside gene matches: 8. The CDR3: CASSQDGASGVSGELFF. CDR3 DNA: TGCGCCAGCAGCCAAGATGGGGCTAGCGGGGTCTCCGGGGAGCTGTTTTTT.

V and J are TRBV7-3 and TRBJ2-1; D possibly matches TRBD1 or TRBD2 (6 bases each). Germline CDR1 is SGHTA and CDR2 is FQGTGA. This CDR3 spans 15 amino acids. V lost 2 bases and J lost 4, with 12 bases in between. The CDR3 DNA sequence: TGTGCCAGCAGCTTATCCGGCGGGACATACAATGAGCAGTTCTTC. It encodes CASSLSGGTYNEQFF.

This clonotype appeared a few times. The chain has TRBV4-1 and TRBJ2-2, with D unclear. The V gene lost 2 bases and the J gene lost 0 bases, with 4 bases spanning the gap. Looked up from germline, CDR1 is MGHRA and CDR2 is YSYEKL. The CDR3 totals 14 residues. CDR3 amino acids: CASSQYPNTGELFF. The CDR3 coding sequence is TGCGCCAGCAGCCAATATCCGAACACCGGGGAGCTGTTTTTT.